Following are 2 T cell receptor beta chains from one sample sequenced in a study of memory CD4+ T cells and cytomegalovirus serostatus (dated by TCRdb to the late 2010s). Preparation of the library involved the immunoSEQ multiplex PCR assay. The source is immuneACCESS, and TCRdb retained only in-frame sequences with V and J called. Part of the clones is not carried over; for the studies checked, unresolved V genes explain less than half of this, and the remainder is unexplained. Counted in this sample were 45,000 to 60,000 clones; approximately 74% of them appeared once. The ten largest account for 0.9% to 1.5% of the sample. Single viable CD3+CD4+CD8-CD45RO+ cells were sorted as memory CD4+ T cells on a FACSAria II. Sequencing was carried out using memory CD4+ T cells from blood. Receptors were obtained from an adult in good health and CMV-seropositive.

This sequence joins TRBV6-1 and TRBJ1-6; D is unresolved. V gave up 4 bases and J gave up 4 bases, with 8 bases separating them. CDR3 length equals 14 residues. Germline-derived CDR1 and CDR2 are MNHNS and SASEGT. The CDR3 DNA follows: TGTGCCAGCAGTGGCGGGGAATATAATTCACCCCTCCACTTT. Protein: CASSGGEYNSPLHF.

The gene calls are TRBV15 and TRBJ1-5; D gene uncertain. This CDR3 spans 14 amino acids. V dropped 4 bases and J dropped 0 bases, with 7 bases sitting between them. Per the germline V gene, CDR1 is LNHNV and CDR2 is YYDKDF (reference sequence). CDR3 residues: CATSIPYSNQPQHF. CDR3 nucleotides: TGTGCCACCAGCATTCCTTATAGCAATCAGCCCCAGCATTTT.